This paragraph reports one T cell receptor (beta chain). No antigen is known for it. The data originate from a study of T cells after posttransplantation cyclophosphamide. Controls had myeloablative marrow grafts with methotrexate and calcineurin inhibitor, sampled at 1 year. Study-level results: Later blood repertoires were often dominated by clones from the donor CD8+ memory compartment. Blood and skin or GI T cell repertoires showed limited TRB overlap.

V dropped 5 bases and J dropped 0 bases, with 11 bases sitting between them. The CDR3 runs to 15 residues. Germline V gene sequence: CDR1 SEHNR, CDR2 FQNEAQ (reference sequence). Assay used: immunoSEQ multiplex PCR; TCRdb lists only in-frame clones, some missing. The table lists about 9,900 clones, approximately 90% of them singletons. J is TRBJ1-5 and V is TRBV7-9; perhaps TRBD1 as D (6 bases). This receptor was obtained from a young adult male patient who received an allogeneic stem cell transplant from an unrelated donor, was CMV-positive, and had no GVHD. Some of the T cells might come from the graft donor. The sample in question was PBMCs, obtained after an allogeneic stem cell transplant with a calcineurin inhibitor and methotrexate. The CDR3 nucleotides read TGTGCCAGCAGCCCGGCAGGGGCTAGCAATCAGCCCCAGCATTTT. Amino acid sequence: CASSPAGASNQPQHF.